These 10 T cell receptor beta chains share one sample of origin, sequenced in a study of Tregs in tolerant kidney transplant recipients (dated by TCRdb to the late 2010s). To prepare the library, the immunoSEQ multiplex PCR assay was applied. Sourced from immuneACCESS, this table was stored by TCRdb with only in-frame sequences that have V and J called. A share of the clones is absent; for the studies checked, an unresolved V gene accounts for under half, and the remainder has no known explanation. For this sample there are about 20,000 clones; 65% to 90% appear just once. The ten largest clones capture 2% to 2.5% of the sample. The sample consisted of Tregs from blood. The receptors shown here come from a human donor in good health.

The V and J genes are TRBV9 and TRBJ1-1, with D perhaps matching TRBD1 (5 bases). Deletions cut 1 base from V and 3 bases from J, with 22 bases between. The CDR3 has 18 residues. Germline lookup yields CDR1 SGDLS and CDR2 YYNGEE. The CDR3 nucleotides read TGTGCCAGCAGCGTAACGGGCGACGTTGCGGCGGGGGACACTGAAGCTTTCTTT. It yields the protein CASSVTGDVAAGDTEAFF. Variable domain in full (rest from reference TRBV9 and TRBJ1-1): DSGVTQTPKHLITATGQRVTLRCSPRSGDLSVYWYQQSLDQGLQFLIQYYNGEERAKGNILERFSAQQFPDLHSELNLSSLELGDSALYFCASSVTGDVAAGDTEAFFGQGTRLTVV.

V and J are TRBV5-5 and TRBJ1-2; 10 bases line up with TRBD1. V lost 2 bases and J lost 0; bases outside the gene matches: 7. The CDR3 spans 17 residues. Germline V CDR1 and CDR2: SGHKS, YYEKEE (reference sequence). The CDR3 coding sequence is TGTGCCAGCAGCTTAAGGGACAGGGGCCTTACTAACTATGGCTACACCTTC. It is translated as CASSLRDRGLTNYGYTF. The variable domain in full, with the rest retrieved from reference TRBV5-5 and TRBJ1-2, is DAGVTQSPTHLIKTRGQQVTLRCSPISGHKSVSWYQQVLGQGPQFIFQYYEKEERGRGNFPDRFSARQFPNYSSELNVNALLLGDSALYLCASSLRDRGLTNYGYTFGSGTRLTVV.

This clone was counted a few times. CDR3 sequence reads: CASSLEGQGRGGYTF. CDR3 coding DNA: TGCGCCAGCAGCTTGGAGGGACAGGGGAGAGGTGGCTACACCTTC. This chain uses TRBV5-1 with TRBJ1-2; TRBD1 aligns across 10 bases. Trimming cost V 0 bases and J 7 bases; bases outside gene matches: 6. Germline V gene lookup returns CDR1 SGHRS and CDR2 YFSETQ. There are 15 residues in the CDR3.

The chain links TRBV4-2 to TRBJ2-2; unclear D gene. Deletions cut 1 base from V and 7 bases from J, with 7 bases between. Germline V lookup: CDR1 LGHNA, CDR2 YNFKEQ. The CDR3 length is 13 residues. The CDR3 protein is CASSQVGHGELFF. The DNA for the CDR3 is TGTGCCAGCAGCCAAGTGGGTCACGGGGAGCTGTTTTTT.

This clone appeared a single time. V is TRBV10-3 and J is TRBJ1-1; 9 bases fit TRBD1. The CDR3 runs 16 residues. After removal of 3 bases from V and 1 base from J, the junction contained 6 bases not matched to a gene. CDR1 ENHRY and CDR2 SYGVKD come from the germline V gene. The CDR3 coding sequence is TGTGCCATCAGTGAAACAGGGGGCCAGAGGAACACTGAAGCTTTCTTT. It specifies CAISETGGQRNTEAFF.

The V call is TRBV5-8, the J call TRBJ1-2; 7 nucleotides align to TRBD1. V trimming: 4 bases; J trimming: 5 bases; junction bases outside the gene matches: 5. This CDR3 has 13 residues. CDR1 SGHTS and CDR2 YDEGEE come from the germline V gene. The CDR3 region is CASSRRGEYGYTF. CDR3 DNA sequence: TGTGCCAGCAGCCGCAGGGGGGAATATGGCTACACCTTC.

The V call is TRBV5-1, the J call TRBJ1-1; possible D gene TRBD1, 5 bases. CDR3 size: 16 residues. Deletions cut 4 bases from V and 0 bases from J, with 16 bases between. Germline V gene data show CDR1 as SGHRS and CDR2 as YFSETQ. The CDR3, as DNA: TGCGCCAGCAGCCTGAGGGCAGGGAGTATGAACACTGAAGCTTTCTTT. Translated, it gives CASSLRAGSMNTEAFF. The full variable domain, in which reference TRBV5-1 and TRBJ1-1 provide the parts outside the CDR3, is KAGVTQTPRYLIKTRGQQVTLSCSPISGHRSVSWYQQTPGQGLQFLFEYFSETQRNKGNFPGRFSGRQFSNSRSEMNVSTLELGDSALYLCASSLRAGSMNTEAFFGQGTRLTVV.

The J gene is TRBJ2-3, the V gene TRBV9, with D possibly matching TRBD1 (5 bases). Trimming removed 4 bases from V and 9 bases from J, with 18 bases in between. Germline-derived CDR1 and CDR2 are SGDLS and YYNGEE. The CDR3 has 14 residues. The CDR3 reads CASSPRAQSGTQYF. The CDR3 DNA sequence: TGTGCCAGCAGCCCCAGGGCCCAGTCAGGAACGCAGTATTTT.

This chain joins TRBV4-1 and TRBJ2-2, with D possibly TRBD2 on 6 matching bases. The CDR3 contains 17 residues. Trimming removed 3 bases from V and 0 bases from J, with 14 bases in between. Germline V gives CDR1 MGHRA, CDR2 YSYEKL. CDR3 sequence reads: CASSHGAGSANTGELFF. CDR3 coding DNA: TGCGCCAGCAGCCATGGGGCGGGGAGCGCGAACACCGGGGAGCTGTTTTTT.

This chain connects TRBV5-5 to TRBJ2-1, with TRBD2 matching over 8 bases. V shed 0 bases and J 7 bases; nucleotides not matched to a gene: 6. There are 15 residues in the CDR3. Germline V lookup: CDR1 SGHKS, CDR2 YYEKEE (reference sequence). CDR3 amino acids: CASSLDEREYNEQFF. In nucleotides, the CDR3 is TGTGCCAGCAGCTTGGACGAGCGGGAGTATAATGAGCAGTTCTTC.